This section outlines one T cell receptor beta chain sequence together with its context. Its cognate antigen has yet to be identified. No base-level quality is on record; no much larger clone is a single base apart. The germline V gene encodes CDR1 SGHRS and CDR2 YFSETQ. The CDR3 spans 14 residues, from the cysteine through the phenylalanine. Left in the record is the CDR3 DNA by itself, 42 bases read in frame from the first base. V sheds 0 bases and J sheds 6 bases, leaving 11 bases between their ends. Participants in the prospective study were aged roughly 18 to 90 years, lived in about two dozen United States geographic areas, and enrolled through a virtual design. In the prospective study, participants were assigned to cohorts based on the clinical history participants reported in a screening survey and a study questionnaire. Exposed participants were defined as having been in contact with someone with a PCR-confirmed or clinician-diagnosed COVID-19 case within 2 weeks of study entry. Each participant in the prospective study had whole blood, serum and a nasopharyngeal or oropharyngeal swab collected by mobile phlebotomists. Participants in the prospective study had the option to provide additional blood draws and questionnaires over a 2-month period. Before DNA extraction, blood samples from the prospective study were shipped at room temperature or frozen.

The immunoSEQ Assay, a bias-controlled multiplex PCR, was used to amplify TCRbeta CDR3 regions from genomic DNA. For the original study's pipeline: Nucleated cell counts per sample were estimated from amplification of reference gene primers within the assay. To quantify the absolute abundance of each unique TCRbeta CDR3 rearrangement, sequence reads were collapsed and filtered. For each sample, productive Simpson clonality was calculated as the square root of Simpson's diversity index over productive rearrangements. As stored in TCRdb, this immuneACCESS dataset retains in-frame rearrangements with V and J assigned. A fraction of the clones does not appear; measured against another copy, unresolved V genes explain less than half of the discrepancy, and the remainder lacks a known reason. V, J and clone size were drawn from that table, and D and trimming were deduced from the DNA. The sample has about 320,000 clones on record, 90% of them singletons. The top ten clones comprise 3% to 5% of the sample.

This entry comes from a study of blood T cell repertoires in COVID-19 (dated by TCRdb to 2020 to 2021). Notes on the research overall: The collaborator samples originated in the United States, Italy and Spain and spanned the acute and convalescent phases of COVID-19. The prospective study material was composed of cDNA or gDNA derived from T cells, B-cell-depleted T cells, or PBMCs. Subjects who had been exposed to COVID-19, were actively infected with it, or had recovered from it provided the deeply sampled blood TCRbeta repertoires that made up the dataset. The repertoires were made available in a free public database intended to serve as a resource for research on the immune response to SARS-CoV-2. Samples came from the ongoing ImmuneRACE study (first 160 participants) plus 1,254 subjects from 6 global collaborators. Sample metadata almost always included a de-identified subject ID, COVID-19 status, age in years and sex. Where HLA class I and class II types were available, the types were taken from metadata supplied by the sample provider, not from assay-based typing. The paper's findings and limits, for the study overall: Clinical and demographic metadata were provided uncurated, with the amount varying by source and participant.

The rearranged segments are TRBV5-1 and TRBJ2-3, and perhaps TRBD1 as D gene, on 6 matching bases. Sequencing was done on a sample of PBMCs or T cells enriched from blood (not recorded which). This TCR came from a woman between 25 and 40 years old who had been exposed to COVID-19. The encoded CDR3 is CASSLVQGWDTQYF. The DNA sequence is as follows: TGCGCCAGCAGCTTGGTGCAGGGGTGGGATACGCAGTATTTT.